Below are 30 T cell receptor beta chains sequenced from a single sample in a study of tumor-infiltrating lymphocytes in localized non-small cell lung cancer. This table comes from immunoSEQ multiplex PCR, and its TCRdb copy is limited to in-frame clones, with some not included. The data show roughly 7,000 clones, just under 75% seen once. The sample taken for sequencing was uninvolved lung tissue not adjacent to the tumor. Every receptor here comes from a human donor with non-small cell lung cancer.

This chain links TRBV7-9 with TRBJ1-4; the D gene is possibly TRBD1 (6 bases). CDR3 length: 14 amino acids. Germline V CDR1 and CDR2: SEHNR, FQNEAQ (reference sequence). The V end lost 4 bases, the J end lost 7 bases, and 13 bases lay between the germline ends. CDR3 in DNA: TGTGCCAGCAGCTCACAGGGAGCCGGTGAAAAACTGTTTTTT. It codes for CASSSQGAGEKLFF.

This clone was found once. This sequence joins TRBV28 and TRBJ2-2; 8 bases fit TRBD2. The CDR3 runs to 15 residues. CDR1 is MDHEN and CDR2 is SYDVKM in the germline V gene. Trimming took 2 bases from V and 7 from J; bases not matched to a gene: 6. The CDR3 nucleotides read TGTGCCAGCAGTTTAACCGGGGGGGATAACGGGGAGCTGTTTTTT. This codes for CASSLTGGDNGELFF.

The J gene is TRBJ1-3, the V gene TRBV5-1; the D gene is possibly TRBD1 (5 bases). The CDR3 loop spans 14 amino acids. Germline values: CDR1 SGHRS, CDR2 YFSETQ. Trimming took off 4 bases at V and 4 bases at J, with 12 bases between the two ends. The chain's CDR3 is CASSVTGTGNTIYF. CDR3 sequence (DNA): TGCGCCAGCAGCGTTACAGGTACAGGAAACACCATATATTTT.

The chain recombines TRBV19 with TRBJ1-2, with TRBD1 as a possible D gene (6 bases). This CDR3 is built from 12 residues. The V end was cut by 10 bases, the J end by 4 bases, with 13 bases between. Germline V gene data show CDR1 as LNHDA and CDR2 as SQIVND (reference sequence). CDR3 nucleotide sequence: TGTGCCACCAGGGGTCAGAGCTATGGCTACACCTTC. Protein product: CATRGQSYGYTF.

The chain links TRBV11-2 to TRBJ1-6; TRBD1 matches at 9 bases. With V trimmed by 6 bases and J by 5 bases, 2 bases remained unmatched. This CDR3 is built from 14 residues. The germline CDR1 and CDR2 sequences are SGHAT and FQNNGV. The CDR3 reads CASRQGADNSPLHF. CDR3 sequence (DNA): TGTGCCAGCAGACAGGGGGCGGATAATTCACCCCTCCACTTT.

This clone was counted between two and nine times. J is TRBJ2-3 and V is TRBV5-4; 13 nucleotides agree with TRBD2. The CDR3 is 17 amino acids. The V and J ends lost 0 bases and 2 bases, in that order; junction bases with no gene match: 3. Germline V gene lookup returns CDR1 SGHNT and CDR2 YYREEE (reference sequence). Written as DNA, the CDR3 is TGTGCCAGCAGCTTGGGACTAGCGGGGGGCCACACAGATACGCAGTATTTT. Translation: CASSLGLAGGHTDTQYF.

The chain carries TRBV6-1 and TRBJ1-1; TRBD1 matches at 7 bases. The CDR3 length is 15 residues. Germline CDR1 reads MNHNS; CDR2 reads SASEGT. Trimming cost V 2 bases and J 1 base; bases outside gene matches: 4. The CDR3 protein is CASSEYRGANTEAFF. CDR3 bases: TGTGCCAGCAGTGAATACAGGGGCGCGAACACTGAAGCTTTCTTT.

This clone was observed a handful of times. CDR3 nucleotides: TGTGCCAGCAGTGATCGGTTGGCTGGAAACACCATATATTTT. It is translated as CASSDRLAGNTIYF. This sequence joins TRBV2 and TRBJ1-3, with D unclear. The CDR3 consists of 14 residues. V lost 3 bases to trimming and J lost 2 bases, with 8 bases between them. CDR1 and CDR2 (germline): SNHLY, FYNNEI.

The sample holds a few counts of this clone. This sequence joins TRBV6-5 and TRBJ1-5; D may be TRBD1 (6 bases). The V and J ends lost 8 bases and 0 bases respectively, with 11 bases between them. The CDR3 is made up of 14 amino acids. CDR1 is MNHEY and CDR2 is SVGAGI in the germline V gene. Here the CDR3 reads CASSWGRSNQPQHF. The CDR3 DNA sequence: TGTGCCAGCTCTTGGGGGCGTAGCAATCAGCCCCAGCATTTT.

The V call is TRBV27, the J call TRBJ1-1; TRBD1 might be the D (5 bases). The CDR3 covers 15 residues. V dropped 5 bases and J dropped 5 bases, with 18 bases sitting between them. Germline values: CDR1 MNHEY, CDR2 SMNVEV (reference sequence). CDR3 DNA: TGTGCCAGCAGTATCGTTGGGGGGTTACGGACTGAAGCTTTCTTT. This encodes CASSIVGGLRTEAFF.

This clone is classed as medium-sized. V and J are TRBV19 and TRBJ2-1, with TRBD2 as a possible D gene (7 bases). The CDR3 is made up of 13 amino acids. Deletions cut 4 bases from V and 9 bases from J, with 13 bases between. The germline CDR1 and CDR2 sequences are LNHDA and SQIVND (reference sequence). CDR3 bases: TGTGCCAGTAGTACGACTAGCAGGGGTGAGCAGTTCTTC. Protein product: CASSTTSRGEQFF. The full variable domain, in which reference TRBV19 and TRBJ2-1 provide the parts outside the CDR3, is DGGITQSPKYLFRKEGQNVTLSCEQNLNHDAMYWYRQDPGQGLRLIYYSQIVNDFQKGDIAEGYSVSREKKESFPLTVTSAQKNPTAFYLCASSTTSRGEQFFGPGTRLTVL.

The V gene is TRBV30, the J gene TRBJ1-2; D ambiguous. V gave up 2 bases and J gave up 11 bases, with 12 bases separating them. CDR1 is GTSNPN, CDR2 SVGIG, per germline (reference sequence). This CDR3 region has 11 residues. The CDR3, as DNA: TGTGCCTGGAGTCTCCGGACGAAGTACACCTTC. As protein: CAWSLRTKYTF.

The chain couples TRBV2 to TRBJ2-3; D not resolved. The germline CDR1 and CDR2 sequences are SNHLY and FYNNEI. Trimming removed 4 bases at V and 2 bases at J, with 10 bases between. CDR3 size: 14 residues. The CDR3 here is CASSASANTDTQYF. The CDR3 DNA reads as TGTGCCAGCAGTGCCTCAGCGAACACAGATACGCAGTATTTT.

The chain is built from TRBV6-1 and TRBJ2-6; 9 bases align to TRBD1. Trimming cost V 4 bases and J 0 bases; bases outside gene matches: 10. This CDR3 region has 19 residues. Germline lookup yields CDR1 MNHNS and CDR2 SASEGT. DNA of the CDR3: TGTGCCAGCAGTGCGTGGGGACAGGGAAGTCCCTCTGGGGCCAACGTCCTGACTTTC. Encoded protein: CASSAWGQGSPSGANVLTF.

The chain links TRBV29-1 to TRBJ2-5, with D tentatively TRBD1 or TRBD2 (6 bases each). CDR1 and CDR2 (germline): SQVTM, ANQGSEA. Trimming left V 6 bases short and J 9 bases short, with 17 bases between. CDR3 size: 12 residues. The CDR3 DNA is TGCAGCGTGTTCGGGGGCCGCCGGGCCCAGTACTTC. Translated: CSVFGGRRAQYF. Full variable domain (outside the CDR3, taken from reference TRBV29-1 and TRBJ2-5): SAVISQKPSRDICQRGTSLTIQCQVDSQVTMMFWYRQQPGQSLTLIATANQGSEATYESGFVIDKFPISRPNLTFSTLTVSNMSPEDSSIYLCSVFGGRRAQYFGPGTRLLVL.

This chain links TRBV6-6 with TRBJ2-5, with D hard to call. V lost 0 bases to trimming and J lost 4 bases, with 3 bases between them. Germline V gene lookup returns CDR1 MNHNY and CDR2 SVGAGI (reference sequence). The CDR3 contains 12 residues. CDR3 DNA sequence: TGTGCCAGCAGTTACTCGGGAGAGACCCAGTACTTC. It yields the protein CASSYSGETQYF.

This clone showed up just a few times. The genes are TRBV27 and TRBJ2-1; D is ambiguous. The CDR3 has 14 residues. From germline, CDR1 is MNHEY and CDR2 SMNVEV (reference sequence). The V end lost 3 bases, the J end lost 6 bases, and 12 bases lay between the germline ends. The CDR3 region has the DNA TGTGCCAGCAGTTTTGCCGATTTCCGCAATGAGCAGTTCTTC. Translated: CASSFADFRNEQFF.

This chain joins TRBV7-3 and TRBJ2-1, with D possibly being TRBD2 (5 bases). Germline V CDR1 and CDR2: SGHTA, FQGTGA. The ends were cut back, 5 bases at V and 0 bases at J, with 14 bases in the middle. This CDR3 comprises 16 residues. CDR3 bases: TGTGCCAGCAGCCCCCCTGGGAGCGGCTCCTACAATGAGCAGTTCTTC. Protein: CASSPPGSGSYNEQFF.

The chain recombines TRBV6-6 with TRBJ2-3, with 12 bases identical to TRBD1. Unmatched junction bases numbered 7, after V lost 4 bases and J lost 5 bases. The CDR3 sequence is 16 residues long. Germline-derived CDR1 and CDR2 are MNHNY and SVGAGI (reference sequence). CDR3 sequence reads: CASSSGTGGALDTQYF. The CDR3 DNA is TGTGCCAGCAGTTCCGGGACAGGGGGCGCGTTAGATACGCAGTATTTT.

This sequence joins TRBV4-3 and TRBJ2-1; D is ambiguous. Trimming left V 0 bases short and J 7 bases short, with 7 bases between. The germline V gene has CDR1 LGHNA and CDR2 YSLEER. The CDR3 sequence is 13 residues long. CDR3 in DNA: TGCGCCAGCAGCCAAGAAAACGGGAATGAGCAGTTCTTC. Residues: CASSQENGNEQFF.

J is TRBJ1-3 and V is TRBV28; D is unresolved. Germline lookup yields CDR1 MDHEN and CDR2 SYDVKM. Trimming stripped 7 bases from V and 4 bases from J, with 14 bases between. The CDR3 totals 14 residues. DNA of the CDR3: TGTGCCAGCACCCCCGCGGGCACAGGAAACACCATATATTTT. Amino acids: CASTPAGTGNTIYF.

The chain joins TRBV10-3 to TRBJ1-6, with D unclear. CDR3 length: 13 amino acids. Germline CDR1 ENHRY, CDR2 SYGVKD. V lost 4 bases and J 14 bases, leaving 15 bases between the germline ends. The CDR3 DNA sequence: TGTGCCATCAGTGGGGAAGCTTACGGATCCCTCCACTTT. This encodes CAISGEAYGSLHF.

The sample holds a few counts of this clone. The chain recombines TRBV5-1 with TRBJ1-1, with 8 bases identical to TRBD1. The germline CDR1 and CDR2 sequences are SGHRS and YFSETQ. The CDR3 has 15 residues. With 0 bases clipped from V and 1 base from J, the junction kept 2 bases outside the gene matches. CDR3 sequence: CASSLDRGKNTEAFF. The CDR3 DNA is TGCGCCAGCAGCTTGGACAGGGGGAAGAACACTGAAGCTTTCTTT. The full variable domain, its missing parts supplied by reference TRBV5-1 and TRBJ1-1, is KAGVTQTPRYLIKTRGQQVTLSCSPISGHRSVSWYQQTPGQGLQFLFEYFSETQRNKGNFPGRFSGRQFSNSRSEMNVSTLELGDSALYLCASSLDRGKNTEAFFGQGTRLTVV.

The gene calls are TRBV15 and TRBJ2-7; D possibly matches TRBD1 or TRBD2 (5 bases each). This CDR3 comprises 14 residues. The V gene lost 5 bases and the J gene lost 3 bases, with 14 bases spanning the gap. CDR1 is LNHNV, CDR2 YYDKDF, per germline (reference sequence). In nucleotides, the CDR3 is TGTGCCACCAGCCACCGGGACGGACTCTACGAGCAGTACTTC. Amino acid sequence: CATSHRDGLYEQYF.

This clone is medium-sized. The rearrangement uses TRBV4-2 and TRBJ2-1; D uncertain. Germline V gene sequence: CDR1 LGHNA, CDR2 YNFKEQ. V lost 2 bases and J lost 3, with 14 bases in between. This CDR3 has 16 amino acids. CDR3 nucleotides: TGTGCCAGCAGCCAACCAGACCCAAATGGCTACAATGAGCAGTTCTTC. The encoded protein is CASSQPDPNGYNEQFF.

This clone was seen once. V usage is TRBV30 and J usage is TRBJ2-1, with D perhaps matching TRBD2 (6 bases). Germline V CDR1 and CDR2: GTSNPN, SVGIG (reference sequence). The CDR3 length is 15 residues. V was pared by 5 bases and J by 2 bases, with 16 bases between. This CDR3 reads CAWADGRGTYNEQFF. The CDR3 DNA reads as TGTGCCTGGGCAGACGGGCGGGGAACCTACAATGAGCAGTTCTTC.

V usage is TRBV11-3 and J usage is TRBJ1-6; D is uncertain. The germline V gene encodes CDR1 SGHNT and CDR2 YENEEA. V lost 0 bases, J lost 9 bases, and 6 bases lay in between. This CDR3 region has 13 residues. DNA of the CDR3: TGTGCCAGCAGCTTAGATTCCCTTTCACCCCTCCACTTT. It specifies CASSLDSLSPLHF.

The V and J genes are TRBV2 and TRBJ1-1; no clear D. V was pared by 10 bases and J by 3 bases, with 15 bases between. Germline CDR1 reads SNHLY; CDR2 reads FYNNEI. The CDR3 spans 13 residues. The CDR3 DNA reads TGTGCCACCTGGACGGGAAGGGACACTGAAGCTTTCTTT. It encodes CATWTGRDTEAFF.

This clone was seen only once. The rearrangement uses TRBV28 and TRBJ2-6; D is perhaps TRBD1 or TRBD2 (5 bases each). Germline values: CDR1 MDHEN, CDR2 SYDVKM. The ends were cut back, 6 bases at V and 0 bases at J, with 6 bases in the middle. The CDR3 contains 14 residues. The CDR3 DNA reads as TGTGCCAGCAGGGGGGTCTCTGGGGCCAACGTCCTGACTTTC. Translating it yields CASRGVSGANVLTF.

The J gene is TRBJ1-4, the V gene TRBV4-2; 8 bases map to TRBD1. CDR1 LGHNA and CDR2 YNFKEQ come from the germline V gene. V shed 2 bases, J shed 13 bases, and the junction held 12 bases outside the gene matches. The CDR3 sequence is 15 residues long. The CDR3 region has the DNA TGTGCCAGCAGCCAATCTCAGGGGGCCGCCGGGAGACTGTTTTTT. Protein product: CASSQSQGAAGRLFF.